A single sample gave rise to the 19 T cell receptor beta chains below, sequenced in a study of blood T cells in healthy people across ages (dated by TCRdb to between 2014 and 2016). The protocol used for the library was 5' RACE. The sequencing machine was an Illumina HiSeq 2500. A second 7 to 11 cycle PCR used a sample-barcoded 5' primer and a J-beta primer mix. The public reads were quality trimmed at Q25 with fastp and then assembled into clones with MiXCR by TCRdb, keeping productive beta chains. Every entry covers one CDR3 protein and lists the most common genes and DNA from its rows. Within this sample are some 930,000 distinct CDR3 sequences, with about 29% of them counted one time only. About 10% of the sample is in the top ten clones. This sample was also put to use in a study of T cells of mothers and their children.

Material for sequencing was blood. All receptors come from a middle-aged woman in good health.

In its sample, this clonotype was seen many times. This chain uses TRBV5-1 with TRBJ2-7; TRBD1 matches 7 bases. Germline CDR1 and CDR2: SGHRS and YFSETQ. The CDR3 spans 16 residues. The V segment lost 0 bases and the J segment 0 bases; nucleotides outside the gene matches: 6. The CDR3 sequence: CASSLERGRTSYEQYF. The CDR3 DNA sequence: TGCGCCAGCAGCTTGGAGAGGGGGCGAACCTCCTACGAGCAGTACTTC.

As concerns this clonotype: The junction differs from germline at one of its ends, possibly a read error. The genes are TRBV7-9 and TRBJ1-1; tentative D call: TRBD1 (5 bases). The germline gives CDR1 SEHNR, CDR2 FQNEAQ (reference sequence). The CDR3 runs to 15 residues. CDR3 region: CASSLEGRMNTVAFF. In DNA, the CDR3 is TGTGCCAGCAGCTTAGAGGGACGGATGAACACTGTAGCTTTCTTT. Full variable domain (outside the CDR3, taken from reference TRBV7-9 and TRBJ1-1): DTGVSQNPRHKITKRGQNVTFRCDPISEHNRLYWYRQTLGQGPEFLTYFQNEAQLEKSRLLSDRFSAERPKGSFSTLEIQRTEQGDSAMYLCASSLEGRMNTVAFFGQGTRLTVV.

This chain joins TRBV29-1 and TRBJ2-5; TRBD2 is a possible D gene (6 bases). The J call may be mistaken, given a closer DNA end match to TRBJ2-1. CDR3 length: 14 amino acids. The V gene's germline CDR1 is SQVTM and CDR2 ANQGSEA. CDR3: CSVASARGQETQFF. CDR3 in DNA: TGCAGCGTTGCTAGCGCGAGGGGCCAAGAGACCCAGTTCTTC.

This clonotype was counted many times. For the CDR3, the DNA is TGCAGTGCAAGTGGGACAGGGCTATACTACGAGCAGTACTTC. It is translated as CSASGTGLYYEQYF. J is TRBJ2-7 and V is TRBV20-1; 9 nucleotides match TRBD1. The CDR3 extends over 14 amino acids. Germline values: CDR1 DFQATT, CDR2 SNEGSKA (reference sequence). The junction had 9 bases not matched to a gene; V was cut back by 6 bases and J by 3 bases.

This clonotype was seen more than once but under ten times. The chain uses TRBV7-9 and TRBJ2-3; D remains unclear. Trimming stripped 2 bases from V and 1 base from J, with 7 bases between. The CDR3 totals 14 residues. In germline, CDR1 is SEHNR, CDR2 FQNEAQ (reference sequence). The CDR3 region is CASSLRSGTDTQYF. Written as DNA, the CDR3 is TGTGCCAGCAGCTTAAGGTCGGGCACAGATACGCAGTATTTT.

The chain uses TRBV20-1 and TRBJ2-7; TRBD1 aligns across 8 bases. The CDR3 loop spans 14 amino acids. V lost 4 bases, J lost 1 base, and 6 bases stayed unmatched. CDR1 DFQATT and CDR2 SNEGSKA come from the germline V gene (reference sequence). The CDR3 DNA is TGCAGTGCTACGGACAGGGTGCGATCCTACGAGCAGTACTTC. Encoded protein: CSATDRVRSYEQYF.

This sequence joins TRBV5-1 and TRBJ2-4; 11 bases match TRBD1. The J call is uncertain, as TRBJ2-7 better fits the DNA end. Germline CDR1 SGHRS, CDR2 YFSETQ. The CDR3 covers 18 residues. The CDR3 sequence is CASSSNPAGTGGAYEQYF. CDR3 bases: TGCGCCAGCAGCTCAAACCCGGCGGGGACAGGGGGGGCCTACGAGCAGTACTTC.

This clonotype was seen many times. The rearrangement joins TRBV7-2 to TRBJ1-2; 10 bases agree with TRBD1. There are 17 residues in the CDR3. Trimming took 3 bases from V and 4 from J; bases not matched to a gene: 11. Germline V gene sequence: CDR1 SGHTA, CDR2 FQGNSA. The CDR3 nucleotides are TGTGCCAGCAGCTTCTCCGGGACAGGGGAATATCCCTATGGCTACACCTTC. Protein: CASSFSGTGEYPYGYTF.

This clonotype was recorded at least ten times. This rearrangement joins TRBV29-1 to TRBJ1-1; TRBD1 is a possible D gene (6 bases). Germline CDR1 is SQVTM and CDR2 is ANQGSEA. V dropped 3 bases and J dropped 3 bases, with 8 bases sitting between them. The CDR3 covers 12 residues. CDR3 DNA sequence: TGCAGCGTTGAGGGGGGCGACACTGAAGCTTTCTTT. Translated: CSVEGGDTEAFF. The whole variable domain, filled in from reference TRBV29-1 and TRBJ1-1, reads SAVISQKPSRDICQRGTSLTIQCQVDSQVTMMFWYRQQPGQSLTLIATANQGSEATYESGFVIDKFPISRPNLTFSTLTVSNMSPEDSSIYLCSVEGGDTEAFFGQGTRLTVV.

The chain has TRBV3-1 and TRBJ1-2, with 7 bases fitting TRBD1. There are 15 residues in the CDR3. CDR1 and CDR2 from the germline V gene are LGHDT and YNNKEL (reference sequence). The ends lost 0 bases at V and 13 bases at J; junction bases unmatched: 14. CDR3 sequence (DNA): TGTGCCAGCAGCCAAGAGGTAGTAGGGGGCCCCCGTCGCACCTTC. Translated: CASSQEVVGGPRRTF.

In this sample, this clonotype turned up a few times. The CDR3 region has the DNA TGCGCCAGCAGCGGGGGACTAGCCGAAGTTGAGACCCAGTACTTC. It is translated as CASSGGLAEVETQYF. This chain uses TRBV5-1 with TRBJ2-5; 9 nucleotides agree with TRBD2. CDR1 and CDR2 (germline): SGHRS, YFSETQ. The CDR3 runs to 15 residues. The V gene end was trimmed by 4 bases and the J gene end by 5 bases; junction bases not matched to a gene: 9. The full variable domain, with the rest looked up from reference TRBV5-1 and TRBJ2-5, is KAGVTQTPRYLIKTRGQQVTLSCSPISGHRSVSWYQQTPGQGLQFLFEYFSETQRNKGNFPGRFSGRQFSNSRSEMNVSTLELGDSALYLCASSGGLAEVETQYFGPGTRLLVL.

Only a few counts were recorded for this clonotype. The chain carries TRBV7-8 and TRBJ1-4; D not resolved. This CDR3 is 14 amino acids long. Germline V gene lookup returns CDR1 SGHVS and CDR2 FQNEAQ. The V gene lost 1 base and the J gene lost 5 bases, with 8 bases spanning the gap. CDR3: CASSLGRINEKLFF. DNA for the CDR3: TGTGCCAGCAGCTTAGGACGGATAAATGAAAAACTGTTTTTT.

The chain is built from TRBV18 and TRBJ1-1; 9 bases align to TRBD1. J was trimmed by 6 bases and V by 6 bases; bases with no gene match: 11. Germline CDR1 and CDR2: KGHSH and LQKENI. This CDR3 comprises 15 residues. The CDR3, as DNA: TGTGCCAGCTCTCCAGGACAGGGGAAAGTGGCTGAAGCTTTCTTT. Translated, it gives CASSPGQGKVAEAFF.

On this clonotype: This could be a read error, since a much larger clone is one nucleotide away. The V and J genes are TRBV14 and TRBJ2-7; 10 nucleotides align to TRBD2. The CDR3 is 17 residues long. Germline CDR1 is SGHDN and CDR2 is FVKESK. CDR3 DNA: TGTGCCAGCAGCCCTACTTGGCTGACTAGCGGGTTCTACCAGCAGTACTTC. This encodes CASSPTWLTSGFYQQYF.

J is TRBJ1-4 and V is TRBV2; no firm D call. Between the trimmed V and J ends, which lost 5 bases and 4 bases, there was a span of 14 bases. The CDR3 extends over 15 amino acids. CDR1 and CDR2 from the germline V gene are SNHLY and FYNNEI. CDR3 bases: TGTGCCAGCAGTCAAAGTAGGCAGAGTAATGAAAAACTGTTTTTT. It is translated as CASSQSRQSNEKLFF.

This sequence joins TRBV12-3 or TRBV12-4 and TRBJ2-1, with D possibly matching TRBD2 (5 bases). The germline V and J ends were trimmed by 4 bases and 8 bases, with 15 bases remaining between them. The length of the CDR3 is 14 residues. Here the CDR3 reads CASSSDQEEHEQFF. CDR3 nucleotides: TGTGCCAGCAGTTCTGATCAGGAGGAACATGAGCAGTTCTTC.

The chain employs TRBV5-1 and TRBJ2-7; D is ambiguous. The CDR3 covers 16 residues. CDR1 is SGHRS, CDR2 YFSETQ, per germline. V lost 1 base, J lost 4 bases, and 18 bases lay in between. The CDR3 region is CASSLYQAAVGYEQYF. In DNA form, the CDR3 reads TGCGCCAGCAGCTTGTACCAGGCTGCCGTAGGGTACGAGCAGTACTTC. The complete variable domain, with remaining parts taken from reference TRBV5-1 and TRBJ2-7, reads KAGVTQTPRYLIKTRGQQVTLSCSPISGHRSVSWYQQTPGQGLQFLFEYFSETQRNKGNFPGRFSGRQFSNSRSEMNVSTLELGDSALYLCASSLYQAAVGYEQYFGPGTRLTVT.

The rearrangement uses TRBV20-1 and TRBJ2-2; 7 nucleotides agree with TRBD2. Germline V gene lookup returns CDR1 DFQATT and CDR2 SNEGSKA (reference sequence). This CDR3 is built from 15 residues. The CDR3 region is CRGSTGGFNTGELFF. CDR3 sequence (DNA): TGCAGGGGGTCAACCGGGGGGTTTAACACCGGGGAGCTGTTTTTT.

This clonotype was recorded many times. The chain combines TRBV24-1 with TRBJ2-7; TRBD2 matches at 7 bases. The V and J ends lost 0 bases and 2 bases, in that order; junction bases with no gene match: 0. Germline CDR1 KGHDR, CDR2 SFDVKD. There are 14 residues in the CDR3. DNA for the CDR3: TGTGCCACCAGTGATTTGGGACTAGCCTACGAGCAGTACTTC. Translating it yields CATSDLGLAYEQYF.